The clone carrying this T cell receptor beta chain showed up just once. The data are from a study of CD8 T cells in Susac syndrome. From blood CD8+ and CD4+ T cells, TCR beta sequences were generated. Healthy donors acted as controls, with matching for age and sex. TEMRA cells were FACS-enriched, unlike CD8+ and CD4+ T cells, which were negatively isolated. The authors reverse transcribed about 0.5 to 1 ug RNA with random hexamers. Each CDR3 protein gets one entry after TCRdb re-called the immunoSEQ multiplex PCR reads with MiXCR. The table has 120,000 or so distinct CDR3 sequences, 94% seen once. The germline V gene encodes CDR1 SGDLS and CDR2 YYNGEE. V lost 3 bases, J lost 6 bases, and 6 bases stayed unmatched. The CDR3 totals 14 residues.

Sample: CD4+ T cells from PBMCs. This receptor was taken from a human donor in good health. The V and J genes are TRBV9 and TRBJ2-3; TRBD1 matches 8 bases. The CDR3 loop is CASSGGQGVDTQYF. The CDR3 DNA is TGTGCCAGCAGCGGAGGACAGGGTGTGGATACGCAGTATTTT.